This T cell receptor beta chain was found in a study of metastatic and nonmetastatic thyroid tumors. For the study at large: It was across blood and tumor or nodule tissue from malignant and benign thyroid patients that repertoires were compared. Study-wide points: Compared with benign nodules, malignant thyroid tumors were reported to have significantly higher TCR beta diversity in both blood and tumor.

The CDR3 is 18 residues long. The V gene's germline CDR1 is MGHRA and CDR2 YSYEKL. V lost 0 bases, J lost 8 bases, and 20 bases lay in between. Authors' data handling: The distant-metastasis classifier for papillary thyroid cancer was built from CDR3 differences across clinicopathological groups. TCRdb re-called the PCR reads via MiXCR. The V and J calls here are based on TCRdb, not the publication. The table lists roughly 42,000 clones, under 20% of them singletons. Not a single patient had been given any form of treatment at any point before undergoing thyroid surgery. In this sample, this clone turned up many times. Its antigen is unknown.

This sequence originates from a female donor with papillary thyroid cancer or a benign thyroid nodule (not recorded which). Some clones in this sample may be carry-over from other donors' samples. This chain links TRBV4-1 with TRBJ1-6; a weak D match, TRBD1 (6 bases). The specimen sequenced was tumor tissue. CDR3 sequence: CASSQDPDSGDRYSPLHF. In DNA, the CDR3 is TGCGCCAGCAGCCAAGACCCGGACAGCGGAGACAGATATTCACCCCTCCACTTT.